This entry concerns a single T cell receptor beta chain. Germline V lookup: CDR1 SGHAT, CDR2 FQNNGV. V was shortened by 8 bases and J by 5 bases, with 10 bases between the two germline ends. The CDR3 extends over 11 amino acids. This entry is derived from a study of shared clonotypes between healthy human individuals. Positive CCR7 selection of CD45RO-negative cells yielded the naive CD8 cells, and terminally differentiated effector memory CD45RA+ cells were excluded. The method was immunoSEQ multiplex PCR; TCRdb's version includes in-frame clones alone and lacks a portion of them. The sample consists of 550,000 to 750,000 clones, about 95% of them appearing once.

The source is a woman under 40 in good health. The chain is built from TRBV11-2 and TRBJ2-7; D not certain. Sequenced: naive CD8+ T cells sorted from blood. CDR3 amino acids: CASAGSDEQYF. CDR3 sequence (DNA): TGTGCCAGCGCTGGCTCTGACGAGCAGTACTTC.